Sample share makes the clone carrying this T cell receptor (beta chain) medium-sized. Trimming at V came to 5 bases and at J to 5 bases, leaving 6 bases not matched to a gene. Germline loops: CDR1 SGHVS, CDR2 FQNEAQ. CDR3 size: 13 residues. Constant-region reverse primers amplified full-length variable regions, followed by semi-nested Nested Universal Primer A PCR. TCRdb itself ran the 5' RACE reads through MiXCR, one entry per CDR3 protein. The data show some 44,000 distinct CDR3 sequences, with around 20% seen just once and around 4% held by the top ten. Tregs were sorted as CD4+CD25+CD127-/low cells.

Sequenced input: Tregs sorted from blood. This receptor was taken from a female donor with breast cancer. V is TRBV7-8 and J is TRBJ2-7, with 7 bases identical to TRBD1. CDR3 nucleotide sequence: TGTGCCAGCAGCCTGGACAGGCAGCACGAGCAGTACTTC. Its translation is CASSLDRQHEQYF.